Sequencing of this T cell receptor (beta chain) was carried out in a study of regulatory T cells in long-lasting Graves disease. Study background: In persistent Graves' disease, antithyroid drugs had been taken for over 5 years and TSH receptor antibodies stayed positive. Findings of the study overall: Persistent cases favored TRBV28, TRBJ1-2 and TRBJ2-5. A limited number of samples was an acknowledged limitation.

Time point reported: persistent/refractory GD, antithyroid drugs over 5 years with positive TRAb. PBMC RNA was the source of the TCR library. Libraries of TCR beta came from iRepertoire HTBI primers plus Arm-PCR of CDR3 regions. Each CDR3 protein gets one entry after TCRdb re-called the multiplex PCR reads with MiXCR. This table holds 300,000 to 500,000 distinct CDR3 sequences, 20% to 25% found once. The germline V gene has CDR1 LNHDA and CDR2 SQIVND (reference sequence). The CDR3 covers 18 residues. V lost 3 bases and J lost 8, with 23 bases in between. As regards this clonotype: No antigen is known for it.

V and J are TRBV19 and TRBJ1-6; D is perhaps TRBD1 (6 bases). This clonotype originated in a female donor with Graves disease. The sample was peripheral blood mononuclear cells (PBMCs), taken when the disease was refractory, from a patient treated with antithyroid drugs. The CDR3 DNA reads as TGTGCCAGTAGTATCGACAGGACCGGGATGCTAAGTTATTCACCCCTCCACTTT. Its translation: CASSIDRTGMLSYSPLHF. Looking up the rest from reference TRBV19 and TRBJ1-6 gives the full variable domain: DGGITQSPKYLFRKEGQNVTLSCEQNLNHDAMYWYRQDPGQGLRLIYYSQIVNDFQKGDIAEGYSVSREKKESFPLTVTSAQKNPTAFYLCASSIDRTGMLSYSPLHFGNGTRLTVT.